The rows below give T cell receptor beta chains drawn from one sample of a study of identifying expanded T cells in peripheral blood. Sequencing used immunoSEQ multiplex PCR; TCRdb keeps in-frame clones, though not all of them. The table shows around 94,000 clones, with about 91% occurring only once. Sequences were obtained from blood. The receptors stem from a person between 18 and 69 years old in good health. Both conserved end residues are part of each CDR3. A D gene is named only where the DNA matches it firmly. Some rows mark clone size as missing; the rest say once, few, many or name a class of expanded clone.

CDR3nt | CDR3aa | abundance | d_gene | j_gene | v_gene
TGTGCCAGCAGCTTAAGAAGAGAATCACCCCTCCACTTT | CASSLRRESPLHF | many | . | TRBJ1-6 | TRBV11-2
TGTGCCAGCTCATTGGGGGAATACACTGAAGCTTTCTTT | CASSLGEYTEAFF | . | . | TRBJ1-1 | TRBV18
TGTGCCAGCAGCCAAGTTCACGGGGCTACTAGCACAGATACGCAGTATTTT | CASSQVHGATSTDTQYF | medium-sized | . | TRBJ2-3 | TRBV14
TGTGCCAGCAGCCTTAACTCCTACGAGCAGTACTTC | CASSLNSYEQYF | . | . | TRBJ2-7 | TRBV14
TGTGCCAGCTCACCCAGAGGGGGGGAGTTCGCGTACGAGCAGTACTTC | CASSPRGGEFAYEQYF | . | . | TRBJ2-7 | TRBV18
TGTGCCAGCAGCTTGGTGGGGGAAAAACTGTTTTTT | CASSLVGEKLFF | few | . | TRBJ1-4 | TRBV5-6
TGCGCCAGCAGCCAAGTCGGGAGCCAGGAGCAGTTCTTC | CASSQVGSQEQFF | . | . | TRBJ2-1 | TRBV4-1
TGTGCCAGTAGTACGGGTTTCCATGGCTACACCTTC | CASSTGFHGYTF | . | . | TRBJ1-2 | TRBV19
TGTGCCAGCAGCTTAGCCGGGGGGACAGGGCGTGAAAAACTGTTTTTT | CASSLAGGTGREKLFF | . | TRBD1 | TRBJ1-4 | TRBV7-8
TGTGCCAGCAGCAGGACAGGGTACTATGGCTACACCTTC | CASSRTGYYGYTF | few | TRBD1 | TRBJ1-2 | TRBV28
TGTGCCAGCAGTTTCCCAGCGGGTAGGGAGACCCAGTACTTC | CASSFPAGRETQYF | . | . | TRBJ2-5 | TRBV28
TGTGCCAGCAGCCAGTTTCAGCCCCAGCATTTT | CASSQFQPQHF | once | . | TRBJ1-5 | TRBV6-1
TGTGCCAGCAGCCCCGGGCATAGCAATCAGCCCCAGCATTTT | CASSPGHSNQPQHF | few | . | TRBJ1-5 | TRBV7-2
TGTGCCAGCAGCTTCTGGCAGGCTGGCGGGGAGCTGTTTTTT | CASSFWQAGGELFF | . | . | TRBJ2-2 | TRBV7-9
TGTGCCAGCAGCTCCGGACAGGGGCGCACTGAAGCTTTCTTT | CASSSGQGRTEAFF | . | TRBD1 | TRBJ1-1 | TRBV7-2
TGTGCCAGCAGTGTATTTATTGGGACAGGTGATTATGGCTACACCTTC | CASSVFIGTGDYGYTF | . | TRBD1 | TRBJ1-2 | TRBV25-1
TGTGCCAGCAGCTGGTCCGGGGGGCCCGGAGATGAGCAGTTCTTC | CASSWSGGPGDEQFF | few | . | TRBJ2-1 | TRBV7-6
TGTGCCAGCAGAGGACAGGTTGAAGCTTTCTTT | CASRGQVEAFF | once | TRBD1 | TRBJ1-1 | TRBV6-5
TGTGCCAGCAGCTTAAAGGGACTTGAAGCTTTCTTT | CASSLKGLEAFF | . | . | TRBJ1-1 | TRBV5-6
TGTGCCAGCAGTGAAGCGGGGACGGTCAATCAGCCCCAGCATTTT | CASSEAGTVNQPQHF | . | . | TRBJ1-5 | TRBV2
TGTGCCAGTAGTGGGGCCAGCTCCTATAATTCACCCCTCCACTTT | CASSGASSYNSPLHF | . | . | TRBJ1-6 | TRBV19
TGCGCCAGCAGAAGGACAGGGGGCTACTACGAGCAGTACTTC | CASRRTGGYYEQYF | . | TRBD1 | TRBJ2-7 | TRBV5-1
TGTGCCAGCAGCCGGGGACAGGGAAACGAGCAGTACTTC | CASSRGQGNEQYF | once | TRBD1 | TRBJ2-7 | TRBV27
TGCAGCGCAGAGTCACAGGGAAGGTTCGGCTATGGCTACACCTTC | CSAESQGRFGYGYTF | . | . | TRBJ1-2 | TRBV29-1
TGTGCCAGCAGGGGAGCGGGGATCACAGATACGCAGTATTTT | CASRGAGITDTQYF | once | TRBD2 | TRBJ2-3 | TRBV7-2
TGTGCCAGCAGTTTATTCATGGGACAGGGCGACGAGCAGTACTTC | CASSLFMGQGDEQYF | . | TRBD1 | TRBJ2-7 | TRBV28
TGTGCCAGCAGTTACCGTCCGGCTCCTCGGAAGGACGAGCAGTACTTC | CASSYRPAPRKDEQYF | . | . | TRBJ2-7 | TRBV6-5
TGTGCTAGTGGTCACTCATCCGGGACAGGCCTTGCGGAGCAGTTCTTC | CASGHSSGTGLAEQFF | . | TRBD1 | TRBJ2-1 | TRBV12-5
TGTGCCAGCAGTGCGGAGCGAATACAGGAGAACACTGAAGCTTTCTTT | CASSAERIQENTEAFF | . | . | TRBJ1-1 | TRBV2
TGTGCCAGCAGCCTTAAGGCGGCAAGCTCCTATAATTCACCCCTCCACTTT | CASSLKAASSYNSPLHF | . | . | TRBJ1-6 | TRBV27
TGTGCCAGCAGCTTAGACAGGGGCCTGAGGGAGACCCAGTACTTC | CASSLDRGLRETQYF | . | TRBD1 | TRBJ2-5 | TRBV7-6
TGCGCCAGCAGCTTGTTGGGAGCTAGCACAGATACGCAGTATTTT | CASSLLGASTDTQYF | . | . | TRBJ2-3 | TRBV5-1
TGTGCCAGCAGCCAAGATGTGGGCCGGAATCAGCCCCAGCATTTT | CASSQDVGRNQPQHF | few | . | TRBJ1-5 | TRBV4-2
TGTGCCAGCAGTCCCGGGACAGGGCGAACCTATGGCTACACCTTC | CASSPGTGRTYGYTF | . | TRBD1 | TRBJ1-2 | TRBV28
TGTGCCAGCAGACAACGGGGCAGTGGGGTTATGAACACTGAAGCTTTCTTT | CASRQRGSGVMNTEAFF | . | . | TRBJ1-1 | TRBV2
TGTGCCAGCAGCCAACCAGGGGCCCGGCAAGAGACCCAGTACTTC | CASSQPGARQETQYF | once | . | TRBJ2-5 | TRBV7-9
TGTGCCAGCAGCCAAGAAGGGAAGTTCTCTGGAAACACCATATATTTT | CASSQEGKFSGNTIYF | . | . | TRBJ1-3 | TRBV4-2
TGCAGCGTTGAGGGGAAGCCACGCTTTGAAGGCTACACCTTC | CSVEGKPRFEGYTF | . | . | TRBJ1-2 | TRBV29-1
TGTGCCACCAGCAGAGAAGGGAATCAGCCCCAGCATTTT | CATSREGNQPQHF | once | . | TRBJ1-5 | TRBV15
TGTGCCAGCAGTGACGGGAGCAGCCGCTACAATGAGCAGTTCTTC | CASSDGSSRYNEQFF | . | . | TRBJ2-1 | TRBV6-1
TGTGCCAGCAGTTTTTGGACTAGCGGGAGCCAAGAGACCCAGTACTTC | CASSFWTSGSQETQYF | . | TRBD2 | TRBJ2-5 | TRBV28
TGCAGCGTTGAAGGAAGGGTGACAGCCCGCACAGATACGCAGTATTTT | CSVEGRVTARTDTQYF | . | . | TRBJ2-3 | TRBV29-1
TGTGCCAGCAGCCCGGACGGCTATAGCAATCAGCCCCAGCATTTT | CASSPDGYSNQPQHF | . | . | TRBJ1-5 | TRBV7-9
TGTGCCACCAGCGGCATCCGGGACAGAGAGGAAAAACTGTTTTTT | CATSGIRDREEKLFF | . | TRBD1 | TRBJ1-4 | TRBV15
TGTGCCAGCAGCTTGGAGGGCTCCTACAATGAGCAGTTCTTC | CASSLEGSYNEQFF | . | . | TRBJ2-1 | TRBV7-8
TGTGCCAGCAGCCCTACCCAACAGGGTTACGGTTCACCCCTCCACTTT | CASSPTQQGYGSPLHF | . | . | TRBJ1-6 | TRBV7-6
TGTGCCATCACAGATACAGGGGACTACGAGCAGTACTTC | CAITDTGDYEQYF | . | TRBD1 | TRBJ2-7 | TRBV10-3
TGTGCCAGCAGTTACGGGGGGCTAGCGGGAGAGACCCAGTACTTC | CASSYGGLAGETQYF | . | TRBD2 | TRBJ2-5 | TRBV6-5
TGTGCCAGCGCTGATTACACTGAAAACATTCAGTACTTC | CASADYTENIQYF | . | . | TRBJ2-4 | TRBV6-5
TGTGCCAGCAGCCCGGGTGAAGTGGCTTTCTTT | CASSPGEVAFF | . | . | TRBJ1-1 | TRBV14
TGTGCCAGCAGCTTCGGCAGTAACTATGGCTACACCTTC | CASSFGSNYGYTF | . | . | TRBJ1-2 | TRBV7-2
TGTGCCAGCAGCAAGTCCCGGGACAGGGGGCAGAACTATGGCTACACCTTC | CASSKSRDRGQNYGYTF | . | TRBD1 | TRBJ1-2 | TRBV28
TGTGCCAGCAGCCTACAAACCGCGGGGGCCTCAGATACGCAGTATTTT | CASSLQTAGASDTQYF | . | . | TRBJ2-3 | TRBV13
TGCGCCAGCAGCCCCCCGTCGGGAGGGAGCGAGCAGTACTTC | CASSPPSGGSEQYF | once | TRBD2 | TRBJ2-7 | TRBV4-1
TGTGCCAGCAGCCAGGAAGGACAGGGTGGAACTAATGAAAAACTGTTTTTT | CASSQEGQGGTNEKLFF | . | TRBD1 | TRBJ1-4 | TRBV4-2
TGTGCCAGCAGCTTACACGGGAGGAGAGGGACCGGGGAGCTGTTTTTT | CASSLHGRRGTGELFF | . | TRBD2 | TRBJ2-2 | TRBV7-3
TGCAGCGTTGAACAGGGGGCATCGGGCGGGGAGCTGTTTTTT | CSVEQGASGGELFF | . | TRBD1 | TRBJ2-2 | TRBV29-1